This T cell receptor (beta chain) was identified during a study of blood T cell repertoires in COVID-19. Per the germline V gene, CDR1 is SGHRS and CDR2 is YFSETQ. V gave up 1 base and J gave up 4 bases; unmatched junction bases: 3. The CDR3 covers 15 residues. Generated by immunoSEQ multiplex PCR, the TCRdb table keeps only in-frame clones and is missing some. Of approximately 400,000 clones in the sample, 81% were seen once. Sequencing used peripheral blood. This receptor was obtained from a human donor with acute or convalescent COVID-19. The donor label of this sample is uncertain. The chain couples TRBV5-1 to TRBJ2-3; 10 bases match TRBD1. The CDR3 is CASSLWGQGSDTQYF. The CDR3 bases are TGCGCCAGCAGCTTGTGGGGACAGGGGTCAGATACGCAGTATTTT.